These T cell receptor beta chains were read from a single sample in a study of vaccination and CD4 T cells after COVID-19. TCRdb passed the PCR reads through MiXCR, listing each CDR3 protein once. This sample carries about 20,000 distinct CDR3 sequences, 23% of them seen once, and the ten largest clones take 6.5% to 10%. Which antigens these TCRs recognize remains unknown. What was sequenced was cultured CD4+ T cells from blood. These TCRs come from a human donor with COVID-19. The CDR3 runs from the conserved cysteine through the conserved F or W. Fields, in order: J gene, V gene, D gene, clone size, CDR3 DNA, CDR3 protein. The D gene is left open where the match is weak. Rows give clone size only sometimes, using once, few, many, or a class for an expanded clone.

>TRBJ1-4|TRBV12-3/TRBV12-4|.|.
TGTGCCAGCAGTTTAGGGCAGCTCGCAACTAATGAAAAACTGTTTTTT
CASSLGQLATNEKLFF
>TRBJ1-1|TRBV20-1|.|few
TGCAGTGCTTTCGGACAGCTGAACACTGAAGCTTTCTTT
CSAFGQLNTEAFF
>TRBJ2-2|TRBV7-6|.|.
TGTGCCAGCAGCTTAGTGGGCGGGATTTCCACCGGGGAGCTGTTTTTT
CASSLVGGISTGELFF
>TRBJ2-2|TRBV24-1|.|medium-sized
TGTGCCACCAGTCCCCCCTGGGATCCCGGGGAGCTGTTTTTT
CATSPPWDPGELFF
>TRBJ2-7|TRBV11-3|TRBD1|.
TGTGCCAGCAGCTTAGAGGCAGGGGGCAACTACGAGCAGTACTTC
CASSLEAGGNYEQYF
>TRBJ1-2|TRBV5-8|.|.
TGTGCCAGCAGCTTGGGGGTGGTGGCGTCCGCTAACTATGGCTACACCTTC
CASSLGVVASANYGYTF
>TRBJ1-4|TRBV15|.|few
TGTGCCACCAGCACCATAGCACAGGAGATATCTGCAACTAATGAAAAACTGTTTTTT
CATSTIAQEISATNEKLFF
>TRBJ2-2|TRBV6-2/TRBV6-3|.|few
TGTGCCAGCAGATATCGACAGCCTTATGAGCTGTTTTTT
CASRYRQPYELFF
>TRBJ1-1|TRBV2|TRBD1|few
TGTGCCAGCAGCGGACAGGGTAAGGCTGAAGCTTTCTTT
CASSGQGKAEAFF
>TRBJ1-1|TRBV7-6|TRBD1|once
TGTGCCAGCAGCAACCAGGGACAGGGGAACACTGAAGCTTTCTTT
CASSNQGQGNTEAFF
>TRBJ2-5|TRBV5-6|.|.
TGTGCCAGCAGCTTGGTGGACAGACAAGAGACCCAGTACTTC
CASSLVDRQETQYF
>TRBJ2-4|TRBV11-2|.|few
TGTGCCAGCAGCCCGCGGTTGGGCCAAAACATTCAGTACTTC
CASSPRLGQNIQYF
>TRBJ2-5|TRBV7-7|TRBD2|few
TGTGCTAGCAGCTTAGGGCTAGCGGGGGCCACGACCCAGTACTTC
CASSLGLAGATTQYF
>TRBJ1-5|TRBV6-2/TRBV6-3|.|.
TGTGCCAGCAGTTGGGACAATACGAGCAATCAGCCCCAGCATTTT
CASSWDNTSNQPQHF
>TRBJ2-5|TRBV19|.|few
TGTGCCAGTAAGGGCAATCCGCAAGAGACCCAGTACTTC
CASKGNPQETQYF
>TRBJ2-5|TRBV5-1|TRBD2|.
TGCGCCAGCAGCTCCGGGGGGGCCGGAGAGACCCAGTACTTC
CASSSGGAGETQYF
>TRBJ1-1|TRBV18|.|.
TGTGCCAGCTCACCTACAGTCCGGGCTATGAACACTGAAGCTTTCTTT
CASSPTVRAMNTEAFF
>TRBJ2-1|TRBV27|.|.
TGTGCCAGCAGTTTTAGGTCCAGCCATGAGCAGTTCTTC
CASSFRSSHEQFF
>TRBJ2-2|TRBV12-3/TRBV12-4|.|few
TGTGCCAGCAGTGTAGACACCGGGGAGCTGTTTTTT
CASSVDTGELFF